One and the same sample provided the 9 T cell receptor beta chains below, sequenced in a study of blood T cells in healthy people across ages. With a J-beta primer mix and a sample-barcoded 5' primer, a second PCR ran about 7 to 11 cycles. Each CDR3 protein gets one entry after TCRdb re-called the 5' RACE reads with MiXCR. The repertoire has 1.5 million to 2 million distinct CDR3 sequences, over 25% of them found once; the top ten carry over 7%. Sequencing was carried out using blood. Source of these receptors: a woman in her thirties in good health.

This clonotype was counted at least ten times. The CDR3 coding sequence is TGTGCCATCAGTGAGTCGGCAGGGGGGCAAGAGACCCAGTACTTC. Protein product: CAISESAGGQETQYF. V is TRBV10-3 and J is TRBJ2-5, with D possibly matching TRBD1 (7 bases). Germline V gene sequence: CDR1 ENHRY, CDR2 SYGVKD. V was trimmed by 0 bases and J by 2 bases, leaving 10 bases between them. CDR3 length: 15 residues.

The V gene is TRBV11-2, the J gene TRBJ2-7, with D tentatively TRBD1 or TRBD2 (7 bases each). Trimming removed 1 base at V and 2 bases at J, with 15 bases between. The germline gives CDR1 SGHAT, CDR2 FQNNGV. The CDR3 contains 16 residues. CDR3 sequence (DNA): TGTGCCAGCAGCTTAGGAGTCAGGGGGGGCACCTACGAGCAGTACTTC. Its translation: CASSLGVRGGTYEQYF. Complete variable domain (other parts from reference TRBV11-2 and TRBJ2-7): EAGVAQSPRYKIIEKRQSVAFWCNPISGHATLYWYQQILGQGPKLLIQFQNNGVVDDSQLPKDRFSAERLKGVDSTLKIQPAKLEDSAVYLCASSLGVRGGTYEQYFGPGTRLTVT.

The rearrangement joins TRBV4-1 to TRBJ2-7; the match to TRBD1 covers 7 bases. The germline V gene has CDR1 MGHRA and CDR2 YSYEKL. V shed 2 bases, J shed 0 bases, and the junction held 10 bases outside the gene matches. The CDR3 runs to 17 residues. This CDR3 reads CASSQFATGLSSYEQYF. DNA for the CDR3: TGCGCCAGCAGCCAATTTGCGACAGGGCTAAGCTCCTACGAGCAGTACTTC.

The chain is built from TRBV30 and TRBJ2-1; TRBD2 is a possible D gene (6 bases). The germline V gene has CDR1 GTSNPN and CDR2 SVGIG (reference sequence). Trimming left V 0 bases short and J 6 bases short, with 6 bases between. The CDR3 consists of 12 residues. The chain's CDR3 is CAWSVAGNEQFF. In nucleotides, the CDR3 is TGTGCCTGGAGTGTAGCGGGCAATGAGCAGTTCTTC. The full variable domain, in which reference TRBV30 and TRBJ2-1 provide the parts outside the CDR3, is SQTIHQWPATLVQPVGSPLSLECTVEGTSNPNLYWYRQAAGRGLQLLFYSVGIGQISSEVPQNLSASRPQDRQFILSSKKLLLSDSGFYLCAWSVAGNEQFFGPGTRLTVL.

The genes are TRBV2 and TRBJ1-5; 7 bases are a match to TRBD1. With V trimmed by 4 bases and J by 7 bases, 10 bases remained unmatched. Germline assignment: CDR1 SNHLY and CDR2 FYNNEI. The CDR3 is made up of 15 amino acids. This CDR3 reads CASSGSSGGEQPQHF. The CDR3 DNA is TGTGCCAGCAGTGGTTCGTCAGGGGGAGAGCAGCCCCAGCATTTT.

V is TRBV29-1 and J is TRBJ2-1; D uncertain. This CDR3 region has 12 residues. CDR1 is SQVTM and CDR2 is ANQGSEA in the germline V gene. V lost 8 bases, J lost 6 bases, and 14 bases lay in between. In nucleotides, the CDR3 is TGCAGCTTTCAACGGCAGGTCAATGAGCAGTTCTTC. Amino acid sequence: CSFQRQVNEQFF.

This clonotype was observed a handful of times. This rearrangement joins TRBV18 to TRBJ2-1, with TRBD2 matching over 9 bases. Germline lookup yields CDR1 KGHSH and CDR2 LQKENI. CDR3 length: 16 amino acids. V gave up 3 bases and J gave up 8 bases; unmatched junction bases: 11. CDR3 residues: CASSPRETSGFHEQFF. The CDR3 DNA follows: TGTGCCAGCTCACCTAGAGAGACTAGCGGTTTCCATGAGCAGTTCTTC.

This clonotype has more than one count but fewer than ten. The chain couples TRBV9 to TRBJ2-1, with 8 bases fitting TRBD2. Trimming at V came to 3 bases and at J to 8 bases, leaving 16 bases not matched to a gene. Germline V gene data show CDR1 as SGDLS and CDR2 as YYNGEE. The CDR3 is 17 amino acids. The CDR3 DNA follows: TGTGCCAGCAGCGGCCCCAGACTTGAACGGGGGGGAGATGAGCAGTTCTTC. This encodes CASSGPRLERGGDEQFF. Full variable domain (outside the CDR3, taken from reference TRBV9 and TRBJ2-1): DSGVTQTPKHLITATGQRVTLRCSPRSGDLSVYWYQQSLDQGLQFLIQYYNGEERAKGNILERFSAQQFPDLHSELNLSSLELGDSALYFCASSGPRLERGGDEQFFGPGTRLTVL.

This clonotype was found a few times. The genes are TRBV29-1 and TRBJ1-1; D is possibly TRBD1 (5 bases). Between the trimmed V and J ends, which lost 4 bases and 3 bases, there was a span of 9 bases. The CDR3 has 12 amino acids. Looked up from germline, CDR1 is SQVTM and CDR2 is ANQGSEA. The CDR3 DNA reads TGCAGCGTTGTATCGGGGGACACTGAAGCTTTCTTT. As protein: CSVVSGDTEAFF.